This entry is about one T cell receptor beta chain. Measured with immunoSEQ multiplex PCR; TCRdb has only the in-frame clones, and not every one. The table lists under 250,000 clones, about nine tenths of them singletons. The entry originates in a study of cytomegalovirus exposure and HLA in healthy donors. For the study at large: A later analysis reported the same platform for the roughly 120 validation repertoires and the roughly 700 first-cohort repertoires.

The specimen was PBMCs. This clonotype was sampled from a woman between 18 and 29 years old in good health and CMV-seropositive.

The CDR3 is CATSRDLGDTQYF. The CDR3 bases are TGTGCCACCAGCAGAGATCTCGGAGATACGCAGTATTTT. The V and J genes are TRBV15 and TRBJ2-3; D unresolved. CDR1 and CDR2 (germline): LNHNV, YYDKDF (reference sequence). The ends were cut back, 0 bases at V and 5 bases at J, with 6 bases in the middle. This CDR3 has 13 residues.